This TCR beta chain is from a study of T cell repertoires in aging, cancer and after chemotherapy. Study-level information: Over several months to years, re-sampled healthy donor repertoires clearly shared clones. Overall study findings and caveats: Untreated cancer patients had significantly lower blood TCR diversity than age-matched healthy donors.

Points on this clonotype: Its target is not known.

Multiplex touch-down PCR with TRB-A/B primers amplified rearranged V-D-J TRB sequences. TCRdb ran MiXCR on the multiplex PCR reads and lists one entry per CDR3 protein. This table holds about 11,000 distinct CDR3 sequences, 35% to 50% found once. TCR beta rearrangements were amplified from peripheral blood genomic DNA. Per germline, CDR1 MNHEY and CDR2 SMNVEV (reference sequence). The CDR3 is made up of 14 amino acids. Between the trimmed V and J ends, which lost 8 bases and 7 bases, there was a span of 15 bases. This TCR was sampled from a human donor in good health. This sequence joins TRBV27 and TRBJ1-6; possible D gene TRBD1, 6 bases. The material sequenced was blood. As DNA, the CDR3 is TGTGCCAGCGGGGTTTGGGGGCTCAATTCACCCCTCCACTTT. Encoded protein: CASGVWGLNSPLHF.